The 4 T cell receptor beta chains below come from one sample, sequenced in a study of T cell responses to AZD1222 COVID-19 vaccine. Clones were sequenced by immunoSEQ multiplex PCR, and TCRdb holds only the in-frame ones, with some missing. This table has 90,000 to 100,000 clones, almost 90% appearing once. Specimen: peripheral blood, collected 28 days after the second AZD1222 dose. These receptors were taken from an adult who received the AZD1222 COVID-19 vaccine.

The rearrangement uses TRBV19 and TRBJ1-5, with 9 nucleotides matching TRBD1. This CDR3 region has 16 residues. Per germline, CDR1 LNHDA and CDR2 SQIVND (reference sequence). The J segment lost 4 bases and the V segment lost 5 bases, leaving 9 bases of the junction unmatched. CDR3 sequence: CASSDPGQGLNQPQHF. Here the CDR3 DNA reads TGTGCCAGTAGTGACCCGGGACAGGGCTTGAATCAGCCCCAGCATTTT.

The chain links TRBV5-1 to TRBJ2-3; 10 bases are shared with TRBD2. Germline V gene lookup returns CDR1 SGHRS and CDR2 YFSETQ. This CDR3 region has 17 residues. V lost 2 bases and J lost 2; bases outside the gene matches: 8. The CDR3 protein is CASSFLAGGFVTDTQYF. CDR3 nucleotides: TGCGCCAGCAGCTTTTTAGCGGGAGGATTCGTCACAGATACGCAGTATTTT.

This clone has just a few counts. V usage is TRBV6-6 and J usage is TRBJ2-6; maybe TRBD1 (5 bases). The ends were cut back, 11 bases at V and 0 bases at J, with 17 bases in the middle. The CDR3 covers 16 residues. The V gene's germline CDR1 is MNHNY and CDR2 SVGAGI (reference sequence). CDR3 nucleotide sequence: TGTGCCTCCCGCACAGGTGGCGACTCTGGGGCCAACGTCCTGACTTTC. As protein: CASRTGGDSGANVLTF.

This clone was seen a single time. The rearrangement joins TRBV4-1 to TRBJ1-4; 7 bases match TRBD1. V lost 1 base, J lost 10 bases, and 6 bases stayed unmatched. The CDR3 has 14 residues. The germline gives CDR1 MGHRA, CDR2 YSYEKL. In DNA form, the CDR3 reads TGCGCCAGCAGCCAAGGGACAGGAATAGGAAAACTGTTTTTT. This sequence encodes CASSQGTGIGKLFF.